Below are 17 T cell receptor beta chains sequenced from a single sample in a study of T cell changes during pregnancy in multiple sclerosis. Profiling relied on immunoSEQ multiplex PCR, and the TCRdb table lists in-frame clones only, not all of them. The data hold tens of thousands of clones, with around 93% observed a single time. This specimen was peripheral blood, taken after pregnancy. The receptors stem from a female donor with multiple sclerosis, enrolled in a pregnancy study.

This chain links TRBV25-1 with TRBJ2-5; 14 nucleotides agree with TRBD2. Near its end, the DNA agrees better with TRBJ2-7, so the J call may be wrong. The germline V gene has CDR1 MGHDK and CDR2 SYGVNS. This CDR3 has 16 amino acids. DNA of the CDR3: TGTGCCAGCAGTGCAAACGGACTAGCGGGAGGAGGCGAGCAGTACTTC. It specifies CASSANGLAGGGEQYF.

The rearrangement uses TRBV4-3 and TRBJ2-7; the match to TRBD2 covers 11 bases. V was pared by 4 bases and J by 1 base, with 9 bases of the junction left unmatched. This CDR3 is built from 17 residues. CDR1 is LGHNA, CDR2 YSLEER, per germline. The chain's CDR3 is CASSPHPLAGGSYEQYF. Written as DNA, the CDR3 is TGCGCCAGCAGCCCCCACCCGCTAGCGGGAGGATCCTACGAGCAGTACTTC.

The gene calls are TRBV11-3 and TRBJ2-1; 14 bases line up with TRBD2. CDR3 length: 15 amino acids. Trimming took 5 bases from V and 8 from J; bases not matched to a gene: 5. CDR1 is SGHNT and CDR2 is YENEEA in the germline V gene. The CDR3 protein is CASSARLAGGDEQFF. CDR3 sequence (DNA): TGTGCCAGCAGCGCCAGACTAGCGGGAGGGGATGAGCAGTTCTTC. Complete variable domain (other parts from reference TRBV11-3 and TRBJ2-1): EAGVVQSPRYKIIEKKQPVAFWCNPISGHNTLYWYLQNLGQGPELLIRYENEEAVDDSQLPKDRFSAERLKGVDSTLKIQPAELGDSAVYLCASSARLAGGDEQFFGPGTRLTVL.

The rearrangement links TRBV19 to TRBJ2-5; D not resolved. CDR1 LNHDA and CDR2 SQIVND come from the germline V gene (reference sequence). V was cut by 5 bases and J by 1 base, with 11 bases left in between. The CDR3 covers 14 residues. The DNA for the CDR3 is TGTGCCAGTAGTTCGGTCGGTTTCCAAGAGACCCAGTACTTC. It specifies CASSSVGFQETQYF.

The genes are TRBV7-2 and TRBJ1-3; D call uncertain. The germline V gene encodes CDR1 SGHTA and CDR2 FQGNSA. This CDR3 contains 14 residues. V was shortened by 5 bases and J by 0 bases, with 8 bases between the two germline ends. The CDR3 sequence is CASSQANSGNTIYF. The CDR3 bases are TGTGCCAGCAGCCAGGCCAACTCTGGAAACACCATATATTTT.

The rearrangement uses TRBV7-2 and TRBJ2-5; 9 positions match TRBD1. This CDR3 has 15 amino acids. Germline V gene data show CDR1 as SGHTA and CDR2 as FQGNSA. Trimming cost V 6 bases and J 2 bases; bases outside gene matches: 7. The CDR3, as DNA: TGTGCCAGCAGGGCGCCGGGACAGGGTCAAGAGACCCAGTACTTC. This gives the protein CASRAPGQGQETQYF.

This clone was observed a few times. The rearrangement uses TRBV29-1 and TRBJ1-2, with TRBD1 matching over 12 bases. This CDR3 has 15 residues. V was pared by 7 bases and J by 3 bases, with 9 bases of the junction left unmatched. The V gene's germline CDR1 is SQVTM and CDR2 ANQGSEA. Here the CDR3 DNA reads TGCAGCGAACGGGGACAGGGGGCACGAGACTATGGCTACACCTTC. Translation: CSERGQGARDYGYTF.

V usage is TRBV6-5 and J usage is TRBJ2-7; the match to TRBD1 covers 11 bases. CDR1 and CDR2 (germline): MNHEY, SVGAGI. With V trimmed by 2 bases and J by 3 bases, 0 bases remained unmatched. This CDR3 spans 14 amino acids. This CDR3 is CASSYGTGGYEQYF. The CDR3 DNA sequence: TGTGCCAGCAGTTACGGGACAGGGGGCTACGAGCAGTACTTC.

The count of this clone is one. The CDR3 DNA reads as TGTGCCAGCAGCCCAGGGACTAGCGGGAGTTCGGAGAATACGCAGTATTTT. Its protein product is CASSPGTSGSSENTQYF. The J gene is TRBJ2-3, the V gene TRBV13; TRBD2 matches 14 bases. Trimming cost V 5 bases and J 7 bases; bases outside gene matches: 11. Germline CDR1 PRHDT, CDR2 FYEKMQ (reference sequence). CDR3 length: 17 residues.

The rearrangement joins TRBV7-3 to TRBJ2-1, with D unresolved. Trimming shortened V by 5 bases and J by 2 bases, and 13 bases separated the two germline ends. Germline loops: CDR1 SGHTA, CDR2 FQGTGA. The CDR3 length is 15 residues. The CDR3 loop is CASSADPGTYNEQFF. The CDR3 DNA reads TGTGCCAGCAGCGCCGACCCAGGCACCTACAATGAGCAGTTCTTC.

The V gene is TRBV5-8, the J gene TRBJ2-1, with a tentative D call TRBD1 (5 bases). Per germline, CDR1 SGHTS and CDR2 YDEGEE. V lost 3 bases, J lost 0 bases, and 19 bases lay in between. The CDR3 loop spans 18 amino acids. The CDR3 DNA reads as TGTGCCAGCAGCTCCTCTTATTTGGGGCAGTACTCCTACAATGAGCAGTTCTTC. Its protein product is CASSSSYLGQYSYNEQFF. The full variable domain, in which reference TRBV5-8 and TRBJ2-1 provide the parts outside the CDR3, is EAGVTQSPTHLIKTRGQQATLRCSPISGHTSVYWYQQALGLGLQFLLWYDEGEERNRGNFPPRFSGRQFPNYSSELNVNALELEDSALYLCASSSSYLGQYSYNEQFFGPGTRLTVL.

The chain employs TRBV7-9 and TRBJ1-2; D call uncertain. The CDR3 is 15 residues long. Germline loops: CDR1 SEHNR, CDR2 FQNEAQ (reference sequence). Deletions cut 5 bases from V and 4 bases from J, with 17 bases between. CDR3 loop: CASSREVGAGYGYTF. CDR3 in DNA: TGTGCCAGCAGCCGAGAGGTGGGCGCGGGCTATGGCTACACCTTC.

This sequence joins TRBV11-2 and TRBJ2-6; 12 bases are a match to TRBD1. Germline-derived CDR1 and CDR2 are SGHAT and FQNNGV. The CDR3 extends over 17 amino acids. With 4 bases clipped from V and 0 bases from J, the junction kept 1 base outside the gene matches. The CDR3 is CASSWGQGASGANVLTF. As DNA, the CDR3 is TGTGCCAGCAGCTGGGGACAGGGGGCCTCTGGGGCCAACGTCCTGACTTTC.

The rearrangement uses TRBV7-2 and TRBJ2-1; D is perhaps TRBD1 (6 bases). CDR3 length equals 14 residues. Trimming took off 0 bases at V and 7 bases at J, with 10 bases between the two ends. Per the germline V gene, CDR1 is SGHTA and CDR2 is FQGNSA. CDR3 protein: CASSLAGRGNEQFF. The CDR3 coding sequence is TGTGCCAGCAGCTTAGCGGGCAGGGGTAATGAGCAGTTCTTC. The full variable domain, rest sourced from reference TRBV7-2 and TRBJ2-1, is GAGVSQSPSNKVTEKGKDVELRCDPISGHTALYWYRQSLGQGLEFLIYFQGNSAPDKSGLPSDRFSAERTGGSVSTLTIQRTQQEDSAVYLCASSLAGRGNEQFFGPGTRLTVL.

V gene TRBV5-4 combines with J gene TRBJ2-7; 8 bases agree with TRBD2. The CDR3 has 15 amino acids. Trimming removed 1 base from V and 3 bases from J; junction bases left unmatched: 6. Germline V gene lookup returns CDR1 SGHNT and CDR2 YYREEE (reference sequence). The CDR3 sequence is CASSLNGLANYEQYF. In nucleotides, the CDR3 is TGTGCCAGCAGCTTGAACGGACTAGCAAACTACGAGCAGTACTTC.

V is TRBV15 and J is TRBJ1-1; weak D call: TRBD1 (5 bases). Germline CDR1 is LNHNV and CDR2 is YYDKDF (reference sequence). The V gene lost 3 bases and the J gene lost 4 bases, with 12 bases spanning the gap. This CDR3 has 14 residues. DNA for the CDR3: TGTGCCACCAGCAGTGTCGGCGGGGGCACTGAAGCTTTCTTT. Protein: CATSSVGGGTEAFF.

CDR3 protein: CASSQGTGGDYGYTF. CDR3 nucleotide sequence: TGTGCCAGCAGTCAGGGGACAGGGGGCGACTATGGCTACACCTTC. V is TRBV28 and J is TRBJ1-2; 12 bases line up with TRBD1. This CDR3 has 15 residues. Looked up from germline, CDR1 is MDHEN and CDR2 is SYDVKM. J was trimmed by 3 bases and V by 5 bases; bases with no gene match: 4.